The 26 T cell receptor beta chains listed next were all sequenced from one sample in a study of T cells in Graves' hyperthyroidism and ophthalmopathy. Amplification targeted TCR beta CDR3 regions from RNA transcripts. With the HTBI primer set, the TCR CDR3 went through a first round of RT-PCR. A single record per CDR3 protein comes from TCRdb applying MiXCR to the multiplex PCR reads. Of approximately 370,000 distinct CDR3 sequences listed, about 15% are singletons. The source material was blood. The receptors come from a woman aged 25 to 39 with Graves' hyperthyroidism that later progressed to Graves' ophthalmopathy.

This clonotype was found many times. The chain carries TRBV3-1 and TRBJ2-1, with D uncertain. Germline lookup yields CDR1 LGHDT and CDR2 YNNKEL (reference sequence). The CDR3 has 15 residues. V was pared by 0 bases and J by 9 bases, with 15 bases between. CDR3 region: CASSQEVQTWAEQFF. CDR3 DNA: TGTGCCAGCAGCCAAGAGGTCCAAACCTGGGCTGAGCAGTTCTTC.

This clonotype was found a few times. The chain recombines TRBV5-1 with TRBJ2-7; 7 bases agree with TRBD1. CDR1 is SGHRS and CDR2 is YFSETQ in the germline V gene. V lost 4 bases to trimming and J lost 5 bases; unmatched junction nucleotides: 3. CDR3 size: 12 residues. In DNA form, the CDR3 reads TGCGCCAGCAGCACTACAGGGGACGAGCAGTACTTC. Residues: CASSTTGDEQYF.

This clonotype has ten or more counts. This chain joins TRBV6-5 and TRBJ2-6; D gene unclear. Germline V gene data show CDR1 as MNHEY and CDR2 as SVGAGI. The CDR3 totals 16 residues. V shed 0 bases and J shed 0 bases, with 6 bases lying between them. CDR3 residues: CASSYSSSSGANVLTF. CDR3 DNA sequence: TGTGCCAGCAGTTACTCGAGTTCCTCTGGGGCCAACGTCCTGACTTTC.

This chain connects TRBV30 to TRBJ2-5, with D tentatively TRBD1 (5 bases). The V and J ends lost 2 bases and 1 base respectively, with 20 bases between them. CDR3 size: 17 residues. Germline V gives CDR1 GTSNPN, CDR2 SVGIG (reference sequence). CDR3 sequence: CAWSPLGAELPQETQYF. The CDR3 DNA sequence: TGTGCCTGGAGTCCTTTAGGGGCCGAACTACCCCAAGAGACCCAGTACTTC.

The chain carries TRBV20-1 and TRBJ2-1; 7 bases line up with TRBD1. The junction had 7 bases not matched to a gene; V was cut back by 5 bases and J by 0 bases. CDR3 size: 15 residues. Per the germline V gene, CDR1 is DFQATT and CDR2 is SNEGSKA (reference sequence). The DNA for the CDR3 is TGCAGTGCTCCGGAGACAGGGACCTCCTACAATGAGCAGTTCTTC. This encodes CSAPETGTSYNEQFF.

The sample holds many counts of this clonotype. CDR3 residues: CASMGGAVRATDTQYF. CDR3 coding DNA: TGTGCCAGCATGGGTGGGGCAGTTAGGGCCACAGATACGCAGTATTTT. J is TRBJ2-3 and V is TRBV12-3 or TRBV12-4; possible D gene TRBD1, 5 bases. Trimming removed 7 bases from V and 2 bases from J, with 19 bases in between. This CDR3 comprises 16 residues.

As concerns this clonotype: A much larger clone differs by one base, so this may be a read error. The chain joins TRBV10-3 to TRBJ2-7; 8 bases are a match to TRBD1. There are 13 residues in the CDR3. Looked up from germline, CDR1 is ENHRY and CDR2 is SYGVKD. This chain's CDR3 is CAFSGGQAYEQYF. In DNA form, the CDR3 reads TGTGCCTTCAGTGGGGGACAGGCTTACGAGCAGTACTTC.

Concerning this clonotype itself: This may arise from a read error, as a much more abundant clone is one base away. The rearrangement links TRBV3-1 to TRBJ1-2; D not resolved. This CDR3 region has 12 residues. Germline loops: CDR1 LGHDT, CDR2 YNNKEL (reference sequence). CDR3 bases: TGTGCCAGCAGCCAAGGCATACCGGTCTACAGCTTC. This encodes CASSQGIPVYSF.

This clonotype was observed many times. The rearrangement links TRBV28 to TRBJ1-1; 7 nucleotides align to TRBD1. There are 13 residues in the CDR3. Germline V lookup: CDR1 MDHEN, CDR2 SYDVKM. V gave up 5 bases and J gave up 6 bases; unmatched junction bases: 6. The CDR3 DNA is TGTGCCAGCAGTGCAACCGGGACAGCTGAAGCTTTCTTT. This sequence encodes CASSATGTAEAFF.

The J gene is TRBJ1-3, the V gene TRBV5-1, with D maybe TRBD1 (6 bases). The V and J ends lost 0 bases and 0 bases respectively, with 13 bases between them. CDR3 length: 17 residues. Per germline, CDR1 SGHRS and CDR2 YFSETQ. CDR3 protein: CASSLAGGLSSGNTIYF. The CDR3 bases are TGCGCCAGCAGCTTGGCGGGGGGCTTGAGCTCTGGAAACACCATATATTTT.

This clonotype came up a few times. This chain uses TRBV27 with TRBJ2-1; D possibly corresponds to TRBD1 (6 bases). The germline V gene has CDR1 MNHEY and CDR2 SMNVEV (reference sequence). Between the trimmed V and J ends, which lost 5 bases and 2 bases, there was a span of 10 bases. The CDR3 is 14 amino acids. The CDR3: CASSPDSPYNEQFF. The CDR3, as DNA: TGTGCCAGCAGTCCGGACAGCCCCTACAATGAGCAGTTCTTC.

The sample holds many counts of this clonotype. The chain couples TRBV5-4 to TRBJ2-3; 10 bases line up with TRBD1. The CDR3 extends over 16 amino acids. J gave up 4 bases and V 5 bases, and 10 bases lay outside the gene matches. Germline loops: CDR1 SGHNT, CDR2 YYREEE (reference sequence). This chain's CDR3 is CASSSGTGVFPDTQYF. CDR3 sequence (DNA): TGTGCCAGCAGTTCCGGGACAGGGGTTTTCCCAGATACGCAGTATTTT. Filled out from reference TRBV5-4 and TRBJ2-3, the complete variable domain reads ETGVTQSPTHLIKTRGQQVTLRCSSQSGHNTVSWYQQALGQGPQFIFQYYREEENGRGNFPPRFSGLQFPNYSSELNVNALELDDSALYLCASSSGTGVFPDTQYFGPGTRLTVL.

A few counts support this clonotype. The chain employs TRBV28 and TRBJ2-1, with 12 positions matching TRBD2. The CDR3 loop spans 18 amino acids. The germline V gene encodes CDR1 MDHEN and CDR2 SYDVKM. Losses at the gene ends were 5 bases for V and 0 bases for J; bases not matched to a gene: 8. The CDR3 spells CASSKPSGRATSYNEQFF. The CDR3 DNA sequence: TGTGCCAGCAGTAAACCTAGCGGGAGGGCCACCTCCTACAATGAGCAGTTCTTC.

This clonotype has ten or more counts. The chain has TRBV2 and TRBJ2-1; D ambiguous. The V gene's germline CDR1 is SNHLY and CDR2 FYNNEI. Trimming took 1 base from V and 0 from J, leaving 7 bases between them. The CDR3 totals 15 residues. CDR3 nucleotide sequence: TGTGCCAGCAGTGAAGGCAGAAGCTCCTACAATGAGCAGTTCTTC. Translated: CASSEGRSSYNEQFF.

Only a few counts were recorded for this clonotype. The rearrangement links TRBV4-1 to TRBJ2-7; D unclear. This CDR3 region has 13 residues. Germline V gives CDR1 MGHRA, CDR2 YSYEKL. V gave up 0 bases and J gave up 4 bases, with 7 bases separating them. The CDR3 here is CASSQDVGYEQYF. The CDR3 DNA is TGCGCCAGCAGCCAAGATGTCGGGTACGAGCAGTACTTC.

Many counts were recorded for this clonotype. CDR3 in amino acids: CASSGSGRETQYF. CDR3 sequence (DNA): TGTGCCAGCAGTGGGAGTGGAAGGGAGACCCAGTACTTC. J is TRBJ2-5 and V is TRBV12-3 or TRBV12-4, with a possible D match to TRBD2 (5 bases). V lost 5 bases and J lost 5, with 12 bases in between. The CDR3 totals 13 residues.

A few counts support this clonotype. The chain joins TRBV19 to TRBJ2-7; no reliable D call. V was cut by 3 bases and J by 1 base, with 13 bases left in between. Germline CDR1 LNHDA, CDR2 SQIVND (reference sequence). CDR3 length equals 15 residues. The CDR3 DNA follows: TGTGCCAGTAGTATTTCATTGGACGGATCCTACGAGCAGTACTTC. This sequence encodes CASSISLDGSYEQYF.

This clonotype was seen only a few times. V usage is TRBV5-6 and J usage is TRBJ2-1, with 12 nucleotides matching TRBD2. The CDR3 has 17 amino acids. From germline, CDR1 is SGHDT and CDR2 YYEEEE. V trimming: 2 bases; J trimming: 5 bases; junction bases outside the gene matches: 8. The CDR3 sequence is CASSFKPGTSGHNEQFF. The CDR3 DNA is TGTGCCAGCAGCTTTAAACCCGGGACTAGCGGGCACAATGAGCAGTTCTTC. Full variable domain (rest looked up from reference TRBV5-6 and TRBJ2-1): DAGVTQSPTHLIKTRGQQVTLRCSPKSGHDTVSWYQQALGQGPQFIFQYYEEEERQRGNFPDRFSGHQFPNYSSELNVNALLLGDSALYLCASSFKPGTSGHNEQFFGPGTRLTVL.

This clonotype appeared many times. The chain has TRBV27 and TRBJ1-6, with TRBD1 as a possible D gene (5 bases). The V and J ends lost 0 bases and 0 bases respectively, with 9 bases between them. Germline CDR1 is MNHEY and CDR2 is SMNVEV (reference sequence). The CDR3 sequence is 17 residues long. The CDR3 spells CASSLSRDSSYNSPLHF. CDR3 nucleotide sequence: TGTGCCAGCAGTTTATCAAGAGACAGCTCCTATAATTCACCCCTCCACTTT.

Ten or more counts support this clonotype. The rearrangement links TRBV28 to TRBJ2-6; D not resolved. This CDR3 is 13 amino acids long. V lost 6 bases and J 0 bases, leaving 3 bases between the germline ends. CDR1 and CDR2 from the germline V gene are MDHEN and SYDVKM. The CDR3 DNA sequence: TGTGCCAGCAGGGACTCTGGGGCCAACGTCCTGACTTTC. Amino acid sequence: CASRDSGANVLTF.

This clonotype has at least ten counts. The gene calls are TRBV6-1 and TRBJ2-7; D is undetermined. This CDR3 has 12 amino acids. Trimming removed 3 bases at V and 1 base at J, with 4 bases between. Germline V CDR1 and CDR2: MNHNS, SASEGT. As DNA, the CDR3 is TGTGCCAGCAGTGACATTTCCTACGAGCAGTACTTC. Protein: CASSDISYEQYF.

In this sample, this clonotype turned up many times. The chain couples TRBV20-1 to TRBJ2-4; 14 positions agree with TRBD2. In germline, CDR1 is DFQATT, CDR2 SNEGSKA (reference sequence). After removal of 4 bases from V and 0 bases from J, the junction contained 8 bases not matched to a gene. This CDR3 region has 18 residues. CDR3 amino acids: CSATPGLAGELAKNIQYF. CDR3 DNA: TGCAGTGCTACGCCGGGACTAGCGGGGGAACTAGCCAAAAACATTCAGTACTTC.

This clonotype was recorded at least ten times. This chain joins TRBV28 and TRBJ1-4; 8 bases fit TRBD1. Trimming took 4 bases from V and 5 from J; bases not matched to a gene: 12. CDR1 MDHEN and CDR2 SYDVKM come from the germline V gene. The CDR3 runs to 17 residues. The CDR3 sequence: CASSSTDRVLLNEKLFF. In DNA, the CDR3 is TGTGCCAGCAGTTCAACGGACAGGGTTCTCCTCAATGAAAAACTGTTTTTT.

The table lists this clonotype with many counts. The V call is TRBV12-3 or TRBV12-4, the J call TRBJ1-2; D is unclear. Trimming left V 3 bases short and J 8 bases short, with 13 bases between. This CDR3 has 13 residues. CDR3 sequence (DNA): TGTGCCAGCAGTTTCGACTTGAGATGGGGCTACACCTTC. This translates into CASSFDLRWGYTF.

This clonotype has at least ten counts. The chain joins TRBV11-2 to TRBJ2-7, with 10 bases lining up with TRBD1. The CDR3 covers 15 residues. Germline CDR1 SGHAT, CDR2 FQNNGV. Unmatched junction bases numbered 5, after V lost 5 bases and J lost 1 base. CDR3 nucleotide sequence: TGTGCCAGCAGCGCCGACAGGGGGCAGTCCTACGAGCAGTACTTC. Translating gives CASSADRGQSYEQYF.

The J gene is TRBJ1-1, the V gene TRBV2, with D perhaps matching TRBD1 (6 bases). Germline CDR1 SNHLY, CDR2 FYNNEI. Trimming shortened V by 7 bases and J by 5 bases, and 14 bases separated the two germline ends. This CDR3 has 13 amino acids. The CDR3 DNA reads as TGTGCCAGCACTAGCAGGGGCCGGACTGAAGCTTTCTTT. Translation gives CASTSRGRTEAFF.